This T cell receptor beta chain was obtained from a study of Tregs in tolerant kidney transplant recipients. Concerning this clone: Its specificity is not known.

Sequenced by immunoSEQ multiplex PCR; TCRdb stores in-frame clones only, minus some. This table holds approximately 45,000 clones, 95% to 96% found once. The germline V gene encodes CDR1 MNHNS and CDR2 SASEGT. CDR3 length equals 15 residues. V gave up 7 bases and J gave up 2 bases; unmatched junction bases: 9. Study results and limitations: No direct test of biological reproducibility was done here.

The sequencing input was Tregs from blood cultured with allogeneic cells. The source of this sequence is a human donor in good health. V and J are TRBV6-1 and TRBJ2-7; 9 nucleotides match TRBD1. CDR3 nucleotides: TGTGCCAGCACTTTAGACAGGGGGAGAACCTACGAGCAGTACTTC. Its protein product is CASTLDRGRTYEQYF.